The sequence of this TCR beta chain was determined in a study of long-term antiretroviral therapy in people with HIV. The assay, immunoSEQ v3.0, was run at survey level. Sequencing used immunoSEQ multiplex PCR; TCRdb keeps in-frame clones, though not all of them. The sample has 20,000 to 25,000 clones, 90% to 95% seen once. Germline V lookup: CDR1 SNHLY, CDR2 FYNNEI. CDR3 length equals 14 residues. The J segment lost 2 bases and the V segment lost 9 bases, leaving 4 bases of the junction unmatched. Sequencing was performed on unsorted PBMCs, taken roughly 5.1 years after starting antiretroviral therapy. The sequence derives from a woman aged 45-59 years with HIV. The chain combines TRBV2 with TRBJ1-1; 12 nucleotides align to TRBD1. CDR3 sequence: CASGGQGANTEAFF. CDR3 in DNA: TGTGCCAGTGGGGGACAGGGGGCTAACACTGAAGCTTTCTTT.